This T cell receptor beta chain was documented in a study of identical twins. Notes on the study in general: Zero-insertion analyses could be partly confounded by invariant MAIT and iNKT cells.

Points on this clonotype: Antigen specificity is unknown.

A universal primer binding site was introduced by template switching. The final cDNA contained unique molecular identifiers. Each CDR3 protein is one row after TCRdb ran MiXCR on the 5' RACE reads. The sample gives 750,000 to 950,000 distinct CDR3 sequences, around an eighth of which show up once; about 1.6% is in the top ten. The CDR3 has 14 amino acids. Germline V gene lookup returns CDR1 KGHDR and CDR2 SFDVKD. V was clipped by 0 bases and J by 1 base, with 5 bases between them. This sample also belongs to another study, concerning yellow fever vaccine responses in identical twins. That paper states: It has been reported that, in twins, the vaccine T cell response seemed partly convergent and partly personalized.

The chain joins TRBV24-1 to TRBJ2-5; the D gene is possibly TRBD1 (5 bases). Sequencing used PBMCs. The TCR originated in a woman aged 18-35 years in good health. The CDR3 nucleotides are TGTGCCACCAGTGATTTGGGGGCCCAAGAGACCCAGTACTTC. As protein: CATSDLGAQETQYF.